The present T cell receptor beta chain was sequenced within a study of a mutant IDH1 vaccine in newly diagnosed glioma. Study in general: Vaccination was launched 4-6 weeks after radiotherapy alone, or with temozolomide cycles. Patients arrived already treated with radiotherapy, temozolomide, or both, most having had both.

Only in-frame clones appear in the TCRdb table, and some are missing; sequencing was by immunoSEQ multiplex PCR. Of about 35,000 clones listed, about four fifths are singletons. Per the germline V gene, CDR1 is SGHTA and CDR2 is FQGTGA. Unmatched junction bases numbered 10, after V lost 5 bases and J lost 1 base. This CDR3 is 16 amino acids long. Time point defined: week 11, during vaccination. Every vaccine dose comprised 300 ug of mutant IDH1 20-mer peptide plus topical imiquimod. In the case of this clone: Its antigen is currently unknown.

The genes are TRBV7-3 and TRBJ2-5, with 7 nucleotides matching TRBD1. The sequencing here drew on peripheral blood mononuclear cells (PBMCs), taken from a glioma patient whose treatment included an IDH1 peptide vaccine. The sequence was obtained from a woman younger than 45 with glioma. Some clones in this sample may be carry-over from other donors' samples. The CDR3 is CASSPTYTGAQETQYF. DNA for the CDR3: TGTGCCAGCAGCCCGACTTACACAGGGGCCCAAGAGACCCAGTACTTC. Full variable domain (missing parts from reference TRBV7-3 and TRBJ2-5): GAGVSQTPSNKVTEKGKYVELRCDPISGHTALYWYRQSLGQGPEFLIYFQGTGAADDSGLPNDRFFAVRPEGSVSTLKIQRTERGDSAVYLCASSPTYTGAQETQYFGPGTRLLVL.